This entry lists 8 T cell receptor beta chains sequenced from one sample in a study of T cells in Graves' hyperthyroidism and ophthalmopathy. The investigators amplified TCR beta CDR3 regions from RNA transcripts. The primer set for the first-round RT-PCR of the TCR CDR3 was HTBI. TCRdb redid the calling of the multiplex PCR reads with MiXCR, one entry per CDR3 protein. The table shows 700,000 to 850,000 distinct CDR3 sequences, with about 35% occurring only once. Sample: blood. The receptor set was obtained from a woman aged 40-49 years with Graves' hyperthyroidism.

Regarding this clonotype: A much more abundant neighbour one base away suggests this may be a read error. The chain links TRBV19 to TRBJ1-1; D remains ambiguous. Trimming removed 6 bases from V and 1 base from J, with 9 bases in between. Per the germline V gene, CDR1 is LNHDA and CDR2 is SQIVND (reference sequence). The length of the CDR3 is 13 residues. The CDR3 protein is CASRSHENTEAFF. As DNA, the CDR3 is TGTGCCAGTAGGAGTCATGAGAACACTGAAGCTTTCTTT.

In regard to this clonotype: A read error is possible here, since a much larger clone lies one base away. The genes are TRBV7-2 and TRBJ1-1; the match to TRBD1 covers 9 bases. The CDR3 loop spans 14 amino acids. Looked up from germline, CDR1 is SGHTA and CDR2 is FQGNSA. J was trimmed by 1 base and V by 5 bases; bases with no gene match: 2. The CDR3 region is CASSTGGPNTEAFF. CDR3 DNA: TGTGCCAGCAGCACAGGGGGCCCGAACACTGAAGCTTTCTTT.

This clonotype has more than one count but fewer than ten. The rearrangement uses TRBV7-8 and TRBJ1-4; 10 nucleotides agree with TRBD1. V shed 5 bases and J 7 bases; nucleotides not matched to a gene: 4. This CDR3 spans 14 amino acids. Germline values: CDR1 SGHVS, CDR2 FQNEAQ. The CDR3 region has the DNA TGTGCCAGCAGCCGACAGGGGGCTGGTGAAAAACTGTTTTTT. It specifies CASSRQGAGEKLFF.

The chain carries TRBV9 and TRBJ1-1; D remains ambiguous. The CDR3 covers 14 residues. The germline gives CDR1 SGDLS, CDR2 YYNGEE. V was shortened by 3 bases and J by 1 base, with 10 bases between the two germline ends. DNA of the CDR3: TGTGCCAGCAGCGACCTAAGCGAGAACACTGAAGCTTTCTTT. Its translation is CASSDLSENTEAFF.

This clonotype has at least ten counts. This chain's CDR3 is CSARDVGSLYGYTF. The CDR3 region has the DNA TGCAGTGCTAGAGACGTAGGCAGCTTATATGGCTACACCTTC. This chain links TRBV20-1 with TRBJ1-2; D call uncertain. CDR3 length: 14 amino acids. Trimming shortened V by 0 bases and J by 5 bases, and 13 bases separated the two germline ends. Germline CDR1 reads DFQATT; CDR2 reads SNEGSKA (reference sequence).

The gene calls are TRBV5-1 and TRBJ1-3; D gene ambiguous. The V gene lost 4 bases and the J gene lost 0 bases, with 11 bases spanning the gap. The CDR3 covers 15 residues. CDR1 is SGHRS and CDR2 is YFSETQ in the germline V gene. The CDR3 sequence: CASSPQIGSGNTIYF. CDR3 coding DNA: TGCGCCAGCAGCCCCCAGATCGGCTCTGGAAACACCATATATTTT.

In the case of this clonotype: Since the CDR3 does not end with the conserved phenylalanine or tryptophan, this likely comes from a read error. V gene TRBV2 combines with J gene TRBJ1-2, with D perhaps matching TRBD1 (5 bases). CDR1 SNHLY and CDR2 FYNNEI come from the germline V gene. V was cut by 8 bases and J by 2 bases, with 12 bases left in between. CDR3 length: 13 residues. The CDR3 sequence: CASLIGANYGYTS. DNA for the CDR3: TGTGCCAGCCTCATAGGGGCCAACTATGGCTACACCTCC.

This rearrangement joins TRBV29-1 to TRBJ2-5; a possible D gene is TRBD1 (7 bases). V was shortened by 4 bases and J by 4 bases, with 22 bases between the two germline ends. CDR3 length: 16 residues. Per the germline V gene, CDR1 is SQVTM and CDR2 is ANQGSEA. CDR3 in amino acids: CSVVWGNRGSGETQYF. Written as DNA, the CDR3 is TGCAGCGTTGTGTGGGGGAACAGGGGTAGCGGAGAGACCCAGTACTTC.